This TCR beta chain was recorded in a study of T-cell memory formation after mild COVID-19. For the study at large: Largely donor-specific TCR clusters were found.

TCRdb re-analysed the 5' RACE reads in MiXCR, keeping a single row per CDR3 protein. This sample has under 450,000 distinct CDR3 sequences, with under 25% found just once. CDR1 and CDR2 (germline): DFQATT, SNEGSKA (reference sequence). The CDR3 length is 12 residues. Details on this clonotype: The antigen remains unidentified.

General observations from the study: The study found balanced CD4/CD8 in clones contracting day 15 to 85 and a CD4+ lean in later expanders. Among contracting clones, CD4+ were mainly CM/EM and CD8+ enriched in EMRA.

Sequenced sample: PBMCs or a T cell subset sorted from them (not recorded which). The chain joins TRBV20-1 to TRBJ1-5; D perhaps matches TRBD1 (5 bases). This sequence originates from an adult woman who had mild COVID-19 (a few samples of this study predate the infection). Cell type and time point are not known. CDR3 sequence: CSVTVSNQPQHF. Here the CDR3 DNA reads TGCAGCGTGACAGTGAGCAATCAGCCCCAGCATTTT.